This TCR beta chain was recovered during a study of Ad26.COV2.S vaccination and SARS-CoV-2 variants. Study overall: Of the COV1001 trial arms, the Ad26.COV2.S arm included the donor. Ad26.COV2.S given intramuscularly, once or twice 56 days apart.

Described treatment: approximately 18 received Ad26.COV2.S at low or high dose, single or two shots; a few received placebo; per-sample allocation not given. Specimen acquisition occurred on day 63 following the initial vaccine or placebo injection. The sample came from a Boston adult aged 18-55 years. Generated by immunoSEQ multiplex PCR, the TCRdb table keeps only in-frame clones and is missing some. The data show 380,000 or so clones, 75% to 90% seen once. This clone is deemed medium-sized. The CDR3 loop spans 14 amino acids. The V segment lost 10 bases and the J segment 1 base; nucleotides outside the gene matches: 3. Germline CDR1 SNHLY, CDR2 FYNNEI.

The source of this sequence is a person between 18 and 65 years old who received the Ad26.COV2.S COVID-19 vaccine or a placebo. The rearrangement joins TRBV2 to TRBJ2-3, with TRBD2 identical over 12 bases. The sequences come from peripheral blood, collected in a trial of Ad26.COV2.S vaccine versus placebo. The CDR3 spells CANRLAGGTDTQYF. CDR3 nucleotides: TGTGCCAACCGACTAGCGGGAGGCACAGATACGCAGTATTTT.